Ten or more counts support the clone carrying this T cell receptor (beta chain). What it recognizes is unknown. This entry comes from a study of T cell repertoires in cytomegalovirus infection. Study background: Well-studied HLA-B-restricted CMV epitopes were used in the study alongside recently identified HLA-C-restricted ones.

Study conclusions and caveats: Cumulative frequency of public TCR beta families picked out carriers of CMV plus the relevant HLA. The ex vivo response was dominated by HLA-C-restricted CMV-specific TCR beta clonotypes.

This CDR3 region has 13 residues. V was clipped by 4 bases and J by 1 base, with 7 bases between them. Germline V gene sequence: CDR1 SGHVS, CDR2 FNYEAQ. One entry per CDR3 protein results from TCRdb running MiXCR on the reads. Here the sample spans 900,000 to 950,000 distinct CDR3 sequences, approximately 33% being singletons. The source of this sequence is a human donor in good health (CMV status not recorded). Some clones in this sample may be carry-over from other donors' samples. This rearrangement joins TRBV7-6 to TRBJ1-2; TRBD1 is a possible D gene (6 bases). Specimen: cultured CD8+ T cells from PBMCs, collected from culture after CMV antigen stimulation. The CDR3 nucleotides are TGTGCCAGCAGCTGGGACATTAACTATGGCTACACCTTC. Protein sequence: CASSWDINYGYTF.